The following is a TCR beta chain sequence with its context. This sample stems from a study of blood T cell repertoires in COVID-19. Clones were sequenced by immunoSEQ multiplex PCR, and TCRdb holds only the in-frame ones, with some missing. The sample carries fewer than 120,000 clones, about three quarters recorded once. The sequenced material came from peripheral blood. This receptor was identified in a woman aged 80 or over with active or convalescent COVID-19.

The CDR3 protein is CASSPRLSGPGEQYF. The CDR3 DNA reads TGTGCCAGCAGCCCGCGCCTTAGCGGACCGGGGGAGCAGTACTTC. The genes are TRBV7-2 and TRBJ2-7, with D possibly TRBD2 on 6 matching bases. CDR1 is SGHTA and CDR2 is FQGNSA in the germline V gene. The CDR3 has 15 residues. V lost 5 bases and J 7 bases, leaving 21 bases between the germline ends.